The source of this TCR beta chain is a study of CD8 T cells in ankylosing spondylitis. This clonotype was seen at least ten times. Its cognate antigen is unknown. The V segment lost 4 bases and the J segment 3 bases; nucleotides outside the gene matches: 6. CDR3 size: 14 residues. TCRdb reprocessed the 5' RACE reads via MiXCR and lists one record per CDR3 protein. The sample includes around 490,000 distinct CDR3 sequences, less than 6% seen only once; the top ten take 3% to 4.5%. Study-level results: Reportedly, matched ankylosing spondylitis synovial fluid was significantly enriched for disease-linked clones. For ankylosing spondylitis blood, a TCR beta motif of seven to nine highly homologous variants appeared characteristic.

The genes are TRBV12-3 or TRBV12-4 and TRBJ2-7, with 7 bases identical to TRBD1. This TCR came from a male donor with ankylosing spondylitis. The sample consisted of blood, either unsorted or a sorted T cell fraction (not recorded which). CDR3 region: CASSWKDRRYEQYF. CDR3 in DNA: TGTGCCAGCAGTTGGAAGGACAGGCGCTACGAGCAGTACTTC.